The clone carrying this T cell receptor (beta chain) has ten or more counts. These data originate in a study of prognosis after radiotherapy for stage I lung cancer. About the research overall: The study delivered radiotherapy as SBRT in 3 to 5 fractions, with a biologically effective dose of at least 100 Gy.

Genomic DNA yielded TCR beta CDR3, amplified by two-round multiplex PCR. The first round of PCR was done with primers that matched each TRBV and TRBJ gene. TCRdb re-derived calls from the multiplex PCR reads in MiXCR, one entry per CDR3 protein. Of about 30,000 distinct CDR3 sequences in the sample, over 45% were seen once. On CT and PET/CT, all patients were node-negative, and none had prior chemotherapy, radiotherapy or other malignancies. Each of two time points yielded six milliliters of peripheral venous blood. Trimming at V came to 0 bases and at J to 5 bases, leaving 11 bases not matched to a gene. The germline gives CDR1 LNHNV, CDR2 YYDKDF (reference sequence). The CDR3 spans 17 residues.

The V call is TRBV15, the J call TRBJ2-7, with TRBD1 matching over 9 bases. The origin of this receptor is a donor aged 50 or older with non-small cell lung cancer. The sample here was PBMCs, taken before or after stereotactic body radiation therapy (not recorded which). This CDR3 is CATSREGARTGADEQYF. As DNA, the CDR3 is TGTGCCACCAGCAGAGAGGGTGCCCGGACAGGGGCTGACGAGCAGTACTTC.